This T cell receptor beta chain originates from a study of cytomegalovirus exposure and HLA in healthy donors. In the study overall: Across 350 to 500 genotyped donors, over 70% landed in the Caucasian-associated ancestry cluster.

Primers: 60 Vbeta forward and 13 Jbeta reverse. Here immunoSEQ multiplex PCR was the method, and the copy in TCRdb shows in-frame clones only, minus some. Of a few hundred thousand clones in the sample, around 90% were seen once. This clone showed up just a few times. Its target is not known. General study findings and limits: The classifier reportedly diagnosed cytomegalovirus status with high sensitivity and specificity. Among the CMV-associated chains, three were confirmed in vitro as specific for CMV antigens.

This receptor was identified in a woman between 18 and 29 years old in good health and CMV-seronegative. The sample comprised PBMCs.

In DNA form, the CDR3 reads TGTGCCAGCTCACCACCGTCTAGGCTAGCGGGGTACAATGAGCAGTTCTTC. The encoded protein is CASSPPSRLAGYNEQFF. This chain joins TRBV18 and TRBJ2-1; 9 positions match TRBD2. The V and J ends lost 0 bases and 4 bases, in that order; junction bases with no gene match: 7. The CDR3 is made up of 17 amino acids. Germline CDR1 KGHSH, CDR2 LQKENI.